This T cell receptor (beta chain) emerged from a study of T cells in Graves' hyperthyroidism and ophthalmopathy. Amplified TCR beta CDR3 regions derived from RNA transcripts. Carried out on the TCR CDR3, a first-round RT-PCR used the HTBI primer set. TCRdb reprocessed the multiplex PCR reads with MiXCR, giving one entry per CDR3 protein. The sample shows hundreds of thousands of distinct CDR3 sequences, about 14% of them seen only once. The sample comprised blood. This clonotype was sampled from a woman in her 30s with Graves' hyperthyroidism.

The CDR3 DNA reads TGTGCCAGCAGTTTCTACCCTCTATTTCGCAGCCCCGTAAGTGAGATCGAGCAGTACTTC. Translation gives CASSFYPLFRSPVSEIEQYF. This chain links TRBV28 with TRBJ2-7; D not resolved. This CDR3 region has 20 residues. CDR1 MDHEN and CDR2 SYDVKM come from the germline V gene. The ends were cut back, 3 bases at V and 6 bases at J, with 33 bases in the middle.